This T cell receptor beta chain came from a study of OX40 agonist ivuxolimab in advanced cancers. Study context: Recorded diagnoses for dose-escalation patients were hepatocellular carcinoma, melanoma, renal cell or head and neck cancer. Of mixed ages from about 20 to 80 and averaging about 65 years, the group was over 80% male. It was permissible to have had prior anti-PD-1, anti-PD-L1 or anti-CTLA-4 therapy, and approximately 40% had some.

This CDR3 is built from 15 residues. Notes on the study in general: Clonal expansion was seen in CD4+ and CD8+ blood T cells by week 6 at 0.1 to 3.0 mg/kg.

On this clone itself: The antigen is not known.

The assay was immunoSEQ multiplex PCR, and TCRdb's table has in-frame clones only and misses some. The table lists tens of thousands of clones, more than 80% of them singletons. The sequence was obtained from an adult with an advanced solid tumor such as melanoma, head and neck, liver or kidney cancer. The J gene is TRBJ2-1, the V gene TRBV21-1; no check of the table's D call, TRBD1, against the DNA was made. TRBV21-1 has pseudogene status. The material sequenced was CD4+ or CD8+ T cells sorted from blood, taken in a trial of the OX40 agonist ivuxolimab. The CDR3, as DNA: TGTGCCAGCAGAGTACCGGGACAGAAGTACAATGAGCAGTTCTTC. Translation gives CASRVPGQKYNEQFF.